Sequencing of this T cell receptor beta chain was carried out in a study of shared clonotypes between healthy human individuals. Here immunoSEQ multiplex PCR was the method, and the copy in TCRdb shows in-frame clones only, minus some. The table shows 2 million to 2.5 million clones, with roughly 96% occurring only once. This CDR3 contains 19 residues. V gave up 3 bases and J gave up 2 bases; unmatched junction bases: 17. Looked up from germline, CDR1 is SGHDT and CDR2 is YYEEEE. The chain is built from TRBV5-6 and TRBJ2-7; TRBD2 matches at 10 bases. This TCR was recovered from a man in his late teens or twenties in good health. Sequenced: naive CD4+ T cells sorted from blood. Indicated subset: CD45RA+ positively selected. In nucleotides, the CDR3 is TGTGCCAGCAGCTCCCCCGGGCTAGCGGGAGCCATTAACACCTACGAGCAGTACTTC. It is translated as CASSSPGLAGAINTYEQYF.